This T cell receptor (beta chain) was captured by sequencing in a study of T cell repertoires in cytomegalovirus infection. Deletions cut 6 bases from V and 0 bases from J, with 13 bases between. The CDR3 has 15 amino acids. Germline assignment: CDR1 SNHLY and CDR2 FYNNEI. Using its own MiXCR run on the reads, TCRdb lists one record per CDR3 protein. Of roughly 600,000 distinct CDR3 sequences in the sample, more than 20% were seen once. This clonotype was counted between two and nine times. The chain combines TRBV2 with TRBJ2-3; D is possibly TRBD2 (6 bases). This sequence originates from a human donor in good health (CMV status not recorded). Some clones in this sample may be carry-over from other donors' samples. The sequenced material came from CD8+ T cells from PBMCs. The CDR3 bases are TGTGCCAGCAGCCCCGTGGAGGGAAGCACAGATACGCAGTATTTT. Translating it yields CASSPVEGSTDTQYF.